This T cell receptor beta chain was captured in a study of T cell responses to AZD1222 COVID-19 vaccine. Findings and caveats of the study: Donors, mostly white British, included more females; clonal diversity was possibly underestimated. Unmutated variant regions are reportedly the target of nearly half of TCRs that are spike-specific. Rises in breadth and depth of Spike-specific TCRs came after two AZD1222 doses. Dominant CD4 TCR responses targeted spike regions 160-218 and 743-854.

As regards this clone: Its antigen remains unknown.

Trimming took 1 base from V and 4 from J, leaving 7 bases between them. The CDR3 is 14 amino acids. The germline V gene encodes CDR1 LNHNV and CDR2 YYDKDF (reference sequence). The method was immunoSEQ multiplex PCR; TCRdb's version includes in-frame clones alone and lacks a portion of them. Of more than 95,000 clones detected, around nine tenths appear once; the ten largest clones hold 25% to 30%. This TCR was sampled from an adult in good health. This rearrangement joins TRBV15 to TRBJ2-2, with a tentative D call TRBD2 (6 bases). The sample here was peripheral blood, taken on day 0 of AZD1222 vaccination. CDR3 in amino acids: CATSRGDFTGELFF. The CDR3 region has the DNA TGTGCCACCAGCAGAGGGGACTTCACCGGGGAGCTGTTTTTT.